In its sample, the clone carrying this T cell receptor (beta chain) was seen a few times. Its specificity is unknown. CDR1 and CDR2 from the germline V gene are DFQATT and SNEGSKA (reference sequence). The CDR3 runs 12 residues. The source of the sample is a study of blood T cells in healthy people across ages. Next came a second PCR, run for about 6 to 12 cycles, which used a sample-barcoded 5' primer along with a J-beta primer mix. Each TCR beta cDNA got a 12-nucleotide random molecular identifier. One entry per CDR3 protein, called by TCRdb with MiXCR from the 5' RACE reads. This sample has 550,000 to 750,000 distinct CDR3 sequences, with roughly 20% found just once. Regarding the study as a whole: Observed TCR beta diversity showed a strong correlation with the percentage of naive T cells as measured by flow cytometry. There was no known CMV status for donors, so expanded clonotype changes were possibly confounded. When one million T cells were used, diversity estimates were thought to be underestimates.

Specimen: blood. This TCR derives from a man between 65 and 80 years old in good health. The V and J genes are TRBV20-1 and TRBJ2-1; the D gene is possibly TRBD1 (5 bases). The J call may be wrong; the DNA end is better matched by TRBJ2-7. Here the CDR3 reads CSAFRDPYEQYF. CDR3 bases: TGCAGTGCTTTCAGGGATCCCTACGAGCAGTACTTC.